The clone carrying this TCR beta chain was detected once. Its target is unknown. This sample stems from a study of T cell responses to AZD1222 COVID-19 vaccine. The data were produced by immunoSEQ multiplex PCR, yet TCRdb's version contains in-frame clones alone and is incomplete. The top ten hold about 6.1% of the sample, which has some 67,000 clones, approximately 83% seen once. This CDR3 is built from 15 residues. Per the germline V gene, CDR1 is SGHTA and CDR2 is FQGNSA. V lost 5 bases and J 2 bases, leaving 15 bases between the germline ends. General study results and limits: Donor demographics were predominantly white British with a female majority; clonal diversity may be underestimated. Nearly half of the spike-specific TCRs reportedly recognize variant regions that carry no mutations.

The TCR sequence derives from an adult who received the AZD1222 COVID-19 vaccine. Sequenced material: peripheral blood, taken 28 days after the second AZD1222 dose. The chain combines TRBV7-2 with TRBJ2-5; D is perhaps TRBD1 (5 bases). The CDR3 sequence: CASSVVAGSQETQYF. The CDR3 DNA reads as TGTGCCAGCAGCGTAGTTGCAGGGTCTCAAGAGACCCAGTACTTC.